What follows are 25 T cell receptor beta chains derived from one specimen sequenced in a study of OX40 agonist ivuxolimab in advanced cancers. Measured with immunoSEQ multiplex PCR; TCRdb has only the in-frame clones, and not every one. The repertoire holds 80,000 to 95,000 clones, less than 95% seen once, with 8.7% in the top ten. Sequenced material: CD4+ or CD8+ T cells sorted from blood, taken in a trial of the OX40 agonist ivuxolimab. The receptors shown here come from an adult with an advanced solid tumor such as melanoma, head and neck, liver or kidney cancer.

The chain links TRBV20-1 to TRBJ2-7; D perhaps matches TRBD1 (6 bases). V was pared by 6 bases and J by 4 bases, with 10 bases between. There are 11 residues in the CDR3. The germline CDR1 and CDR2 sequences are DFQATT and SNEGSKA (reference sequence). In nucleotides, the CDR3 is TGCAGTGCCCCGACAGGTTACGAGCAGTACTTC. This translates into CSAPTGYEQYF.

The rearrangement uses TRBV18 and TRBJ1-2; 8 nucleotides agree with TRBD1. CDR1 and CDR2 (germline): KGHSH, LQKENI. The junction had 10 bases not matched to a gene; V was cut back by 4 bases and J by 6 bases. This CDR3 spans 15 amino acids. DNA for the CDR3: TGTGCCAGCTCACAACGGACAGGGCGCCGTGATGGCTACACCTTC. Residues: CASSQRTGRRDGYTF.

The rearrangement links TRBV28 to TRBJ2-1; D not certain. V gave up 3 bases and J gave up 7 bases, with 7 bases separating them. The CDR3 sequence is 12 residues long. CDR1 is MDHEN and CDR2 is SYDVKM in the germline V gene. CDR3 bases: TGTGCCAGCAGTTTCCAGTCGAATGAGCAGTTCTTC. Translating gives CASSFQSNEQFF.

The J gene is TRBJ1-1, the V gene TRBV25-1; D gene unclear. The CDR3 totals 12 residues. The V gene's germline CDR1 is MGHDK and CDR2 SYGVNS. V was clipped by 4 bases and J by 5 bases, with 8 bases between them. For the CDR3, the DNA is TGTGCCAGCAGTGTTTCCCGGACTGAAGCTTTCTTT. Translating it yields CASSVSRTEAFF.

This clone was observed a handful of times. The genes are TRBV10-2 and TRBJ2-1; D is perhaps TRBD2 (7 bases). V gave up 6 bases and J gave up 4 bases, with 16 bases separating them. The CDR3 has 15 residues. Germline-derived CDR1 and CDR2 are WSHSY and SAAADI. The CDR3 sequence: CASRDGGRGYNEQFF. CDR3 coding DNA: TGCGCCAGCAGGGACGGGGGGCGGGGGTACAATGAGCAGTTCTTC.

The chain recombines TRBV11-3 with TRBJ1-4, with D possibly matching TRBD1 (5 bases). The germline gives CDR1 SGHNT, CDR2 YENEEA. The CDR3 runs 15 residues. Trimming cost V 5 bases and J 5 bases, with 15 bases left between them. The CDR3 protein is CASSPGGRANEKLFF. CDR3 nucleotide sequence: TGTGCCAGCAGCCCCGGCGGCAGGGCGAATGAAAAACTGTTTTTT.

DNA of the CDR3: TGTGCCAGCAGCTCTGCGGGAGATAACAATGAGCAGTTCTTC. Translation gives CASSSAGDNNEQFF. The genes are TRBV9 and TRBJ2-1, with 7 bases that match TRBD2. This CDR3 comprises 14 residues. V was clipped by 4 bases and J by 5 bases; unmatched bases: 6. CDR1 is SGDLS and CDR2 is YYNGEE in the germline V gene.

The chain combines TRBV2 with TRBJ1-1; a possible D gene is TRBD1 (5 bases). The length of the CDR3 is 15 residues. V lost 4 bases, J lost 5 bases, and 17 bases lay in between. Germline V gene sequence: CDR1 SNHLY, CDR2 FYNNEI. CDR3 DNA sequence: TGTGCCAGCAGTGCACGGCAGGGACGAGGAACTGAAGCTTTCTTT. This encodes CASSARQGRGTEAFF. The variable domain in full, with the rest retrieved from reference TRBV2 and TRBJ1-1, is EPEVTQTPSHQVTQMGQEVILRCVPISNHLYFYWYRQILGQKVEFLVSFYNNEISEKSEIFDDQFSVERPDGSNFTLKIRSTKLEDSAMYFCASSARQGRGTEAFFGQGTRLTVV.

The chain uses TRBV6-6 and TRBJ1-2, with a weak D call TRBD1 (5 bases). Germline CDR1 MNHNY, CDR2 SVGAGI (reference sequence). This CDR3 contains 15 residues. V lost 6 bases and J lost 2, with 16 bases in between. The CDR3 is CASRGWDPLNYGYTF. CDR3 DNA: TGTGCCAGCAGGGGCTGGGACCCGCTAAACTATGGCTACACCTTC.

The V call is TRBV12-5, the J call TRBJ2-7, with a weak D call TRBD1 (6 bases). Per the germline V gene, CDR1 is LGHNT and CDR2 is FRNRAP. Trimming stripped 4 bases from V and 5 bases from J, with 15 bases between. This CDR3 is built from 14 residues. CDR3 sequence reads: CASGSSRTVNEQYF. The DNA of the CDR3 is TGTGCTAGTGGTTCCAGTAGGACAGTCAACGAGCAGTACTTC.

The genes are TRBV6-5 and TRBJ2-3; D is perhaps TRBD2 (6 bases). The CDR3 has 14 amino acids. V was clipped by 6 bases and J by 2 bases, with 12 bases between them. From germline, CDR1 is MNHEY and CDR2 SVGAGI. CDR3: CASSPGLYTDTQYF. CDR3 DNA: TGTGCCAGCAGCCCGGGACTTTACACAGATACGCAGTATTTT.

This clone has a single count. V gene TRBV9 combines with J gene TRBJ2-3, with a tentative D call TRBD2 (5 bases). Trimming took 0 bases from V and 2 from J, leaving 13 bases between them. The CDR3 sequence is 16 residues long. CDR1 is SGDLS, CDR2 YYNGEE, per germline. For the CDR3, the DNA is TGTGCCAGCAGCGTAGGGCCTCCGACTATCACAGATACGCAGTATTTT. Translating gives CASSVGPPTITDTQYF.

This clone was seen a single time. The genes are TRBV7-8 and TRBJ2-7; TRBD2 matches at 7 bases. Trimming at V came to 5 bases and at J to 2 bases, leaving 9 bases not matched to a gene. Germline CDR1 is SGHVS and CDR2 is FQNEAQ. The CDR3 is 15 residues long. This chain's CDR3 is CASSPMGGSTYEQYF. CDR3 bases: TGTGCCAGCAGCCCAATGGGCGGGAGTACCTACGAGCAGTACTTC.

The chain uses TRBV19 and TRBJ2-7; 8 positions match TRBD1. The V gene's germline CDR1 is LNHDA and CDR2 SQIVND (reference sequence). This CDR3 region has 16 residues. Trimming removed 6 bases from V and 3 bases from J; junction bases left unmatched: 13. CDR3 sequence (DNA): TGTGCCAGTAGGATCCGACAGGGGAAACCTCTCTACGAGCAGTACTTC. Amino acids: CASRIRQGKPLYEQYF. Combining the CDR3 with reference TRBV19 and TRBJ2-7 gives the whole variable domain DGGITQSPKYLFRKEGQNVTLSCEQNLNHDAMYWYRQDPGQGLRLIYYSQIVNDFQKGDIAEGYSVSREKKESFPLTVTSAQKNPTAFYLCASRIRQGKPLYEQYFGPGTRLTVT.

The chain recombines TRBV2 with TRBJ1-2; D is ambiguous. The CDR3 totals 13 residues. Germline CDR1 and CDR2: SNHLY and FYNNEI. Trimming shortened V by 4 bases and J by 0 bases, and 6 bases separated the two germline ends. This chain's CDR3 is CASSVGTNYGYTF. CDR3 DNA sequence: TGTGCCAGCAGTGTCGGGACTAACTATGGCTACACCTTC. Full variable domain (outside the CDR3, taken from reference TRBV2 and TRBJ1-2): EPEVTQTPSHQVTQMGQEVILRCVPISNHLYFYWYRQILGQKVEFLVSFYNNEISEKSEIFDDQFSVERPDGSNFTLKIRSTKLEDSAMYFCASSVGTNYGYTFGSGTRLTVV.

The chain links TRBV9 to TRBJ1-1; D unclear. This CDR3 is 13 amino acids long. The germline V and J ends were trimmed by 4 bases and 0 bases, with 7 bases remaining between them. Looked up from germline, CDR1 is SGDLS and CDR2 is YYNGEE. The CDR3 is CASSLYMNTEAFF. The CDR3 DNA follows: TGTGCCAGCAGCCTATACATGAACACTGAAGCTTTCTTT.

CDR3 loop: CASSFQGRGYTEAFF. Here the CDR3 DNA reads TGCGCCAGCAGCTTCCAGGGTAGGGGGTACACTGAAGCTTTCTTT. The genes are TRBV5-1 and TRBJ1-1, with a weak D call TRBD1 (6 bases). The V end was cut by 2 bases, the J end by 3 bases, with 14 bases between. The CDR3 length is 15 residues. The germline gives CDR1 SGHRS, CDR2 YFSETQ.

This chain uses TRBV2 with TRBJ2-2; TRBD2 matches at 15 bases. J lost 6 bases, V lost 5 bases, and 1 base had no gene match. Germline V gives CDR1 SNHLY, CDR2 FYNNEI. The CDR3 totals 15 residues. CDR3 nucleotides: TGTGCCAGCAGTCGGACTAGCGGGAGGGCCGGGGAGCTGTTTTTT. Protein: CASSRTSGRAGELFF.

The rearrangement joins TRBV6-6 to TRBJ1-6, with TRBD1 matching over 11 bases. The trim removed 5 bases at V and 8 bases at J, leaving 8 bases unmatched. Germline V lookup: CDR1 MNHNY, CDR2 SVGAGI (reference sequence). The CDR3 consists of 16 residues. The CDR3, as DNA: TGTGCCAGCAGTCTACTCGGACAGGGGGCGCATTCACCCCTCCACTTT. The encoded protein is CASSLLGQGAHSPLHF.

This chain connects TRBV6-6 to TRBJ2-6, with D unclear. Trimming left V 5 bases short and J 2 bases short, with 7 bases between. The CDR3 consists of 14 residues. CDR1 MNHNY and CDR2 SVGAGI come from the germline V gene (reference sequence). The chain's CDR3 is CASSTATGANVLTF. As DNA, the CDR3 is TGTGCCAGCAGTACAGCTACTGGGGCCAACGTCCTGACTTTC.

The V call is TRBV7-9, the J call TRBJ2-7, with 8 bases aligning to TRBD1. After removal of 5 bases from V and 5 bases from J, the junction contained 11 bases not matched to a gene. The CDR3 extends over 15 amino acids. CDR1 is SEHNR and CDR2 is FQNEAQ in the germline V gene (reference sequence). CDR3 protein: CASSAKTGVFDEQYF. As DNA, the CDR3 is TGTGCCAGCAGCGCCAAGACAGGGGTTTTTGACGAGCAGTACTTC.

This clone was counted a single time. The rearrangement links TRBV27 to TRBJ2-2, with 8 bases matching TRBD1. The V gene end was trimmed by 10 bases and the J gene end by 4 bases; junction bases not matched to a gene: 2. CDR1 MNHEY and CDR2 SMNVEV come from the germline V gene (reference sequence). There are 12 residues in the CDR3. The CDR3 DNA is TGTGCCACGACAGGGGCCACCGGGGAGCTGTTTTTT. Translation: CATTGATGELFF.

CDR3 DNA: TGTGCCAGCAGTTACGGGACAGACAACACCGGGGAGCTGTTTTTT. This translates into CASSYGTDNTGELFF. The chain couples TRBV6-6 to TRBJ2-2, with 7 nucleotides matching TRBD1. There are 15 residues in the CDR3. The V gene's germline CDR1 is MNHNY and CDR2 SVGAGI (reference sequence). With V trimmed by 2 bases and J by 2 bases, 2 bases remained unmatched.

The chain uses TRBV11-1 and TRBJ2-7; maybe TRBD2 (6 bases). The CDR3 consists of 14 residues. CDR1 and CDR2 from the germline V gene are SGHAT and FQDESV (reference sequence). The germline V and J ends were trimmed by 2 bases and 6 bases, with 14 bases remaining between them. The CDR3: CASSLRGGFLEQYF. CDR3 in DNA: TGTGCCAGCAGCTTACGGGGAGGCTTCCTCGAGCAGTACTTC.

The genes are TRBV27 and TRBJ2-2; 11 nucleotides agree with TRBD2. CDR1 and CDR2 from the germline V gene are MNHEY and SMNVEV (reference sequence). The CDR3 has 16 amino acids. The J segment lost 6 bases and the V segment lost 5 bases, leaving 8 bases of the junction unmatched. The CDR3 sequence: CASSPGLAEKPGELFF. The DNA of the CDR3 is TGTGCCAGCAGTCCGGGACTAGCGGAGAAACCCGGGGAGCTGTTTTTT.